One and the same sample provided the 3 T cell receptor beta chains below, sequenced in a study of technical replicates of blood from several donors. Libraries were prepared by immunoSEQ multiplex PCR; TCRdb keeps only in-frame clonotypes and omits some of them. The sample gives about 98,000 clones, almost 96% of which show up once; 0.2% to 0.25% is in the top ten. Specimen: T cells isolated from PBMCs. The source of these receptors is a human donor in good health.

DNA for the CDR3: TGCGCCAGCAGCCAAGATTTAGGCAAAGGGGCACCTTACACTGAAGCTTTCTTT. The encoded protein is CASSQDLGKGAPYTEAFF. This sequence joins TRBV4-1 and TRBJ1-1; D is perhaps TRBD1 (5 bases). This CDR3 is built from 18 residues. CDR1 is MGHRA and CDR2 is YSYEKL in the germline V gene. The V and J ends lost 0 bases and 3 bases respectively, with 20 bases between them.

CDR3 protein: CASNPQGANTGELFF. The CDR3 DNA is TGTGCTAGTAACCCACAGGGAGCGAACACCGGGGAGCTGTTTTTT. V gene TRBV12-5 combines with J gene TRBJ2-2, with D perhaps matching TRBD1 (6 bases). CDR3 length: 15 residues. In germline, CDR1 is LGHNT, CDR2 FRNRAP. V was clipped by 8 bases and J by 0 bases, with 13 bases between them.

The chain uses TRBV28 and TRBJ2-7; 11 bases agree with TRBD1. The V and J ends lost 2 bases and 3 bases, in that order; junction bases with no gene match: 3. The germline gives CDR1 MDHEN, CDR2 SYDVKM. This CDR3 contains 15 residues. The CDR3 region is CASSLTGTGGYEQYF. For the CDR3, the DNA is TGTGCCAGCAGTTTAACCGGGACAGGGGGCTACGAGCAGTACTTC.